These T cell receptor beta chains were read from a single sample in a study of early T cells in non-severe SARS-CoV-2 infection. A single record per CDR3 protein comes from TCRdb applying MiXCR to the 5' RACE reads. This sample has about 83,000 distinct CDR3 sequences; around 13% occur once, and the top ten carry more than 1.2%. Sequenced input: whole blood. The receptor source for this set is an adult who was a healthcare worker with PCR-confirmed SARS-CoV-2 infection or an uninfected control (not recorded which). Both conserved end residues are part of each CDR3. The D gene is left open where the match is weak. Clone size is shown for a subset of rows, as once, few, many or a class of expanded clone.

.,TRBV6-2/TRBV6-3,TRBJ2-3,.,15,TGTGCCAGCAGTTACGAGCCCCCGGGCACAGATACGCAGTATTTT,CASSYEPPGTDTQYF
many,TRBV19,TRBJ2-3,TRBD2,20,TGTGCCAGTAGTATAGGGGTCCCTAGCGGGGGCCCCTCGCGGACAGATACGCAGTATTTT,CASSIGVPSGGPSRTDTQYF
few,TRBV29-1,TRBJ2-7,.,16,TGCAGCGTTGTGCCCCTCCTTGTAGGTGAGACCTACGAGCAGTACTTC,CSVVPLLVGETYEQYF
few,TRBV6-5,TRBJ1-2,TRBD1,14,TGTGCCAGCAGTTACCGAACAGGGGGCTATGGCTACACCTTC,CASSYRTGGYGYTF
.,TRBV6-1,TRBJ1-2,.,14,TGTGCCAGCTGGAAGGACCGAAGCACATATGGCTACACCTTC,CASWKDRSTYGYTF
.,TRBV9,TRBJ2-3,TRBD2,12,TGTGCCAGTAGCGGGGTCCCGGATACGCAGTATTTT,CASSGVPDTQYF
few,TRBV18,TRBJ2-1,TRBD2,17,TGTGCCAGCTCACCGGCAGGTCGGGGGGGCCTCTACAATGAGCAGTTCTTC,CASSPAGRGGLYNEQFF
.,TRBV12-3/TRBV12-4,TRBJ2-3,.,15,TGTGCCAGCAGCCCCTTACCTCCCCCCACAGATACGCAGTATTTT,CASSPLPPPTDTQYF
.,TRBV12-3/TRBV12-4,TRBJ2-3,.,15,TGTGCCAGCAGCTTAGAAGGGGAACTCACAGATACGCAGTATTTT,CASSLEGELTDTQYF
.,TRBV7-9,TRBJ2-7,.,14,TGTGCCAGCAGCTCGAACGGGGCCTCCTACGAGCAGTACTTC,CASSSNGASYEQYF
.,TRBV9,TRBJ2-7,TRBD2,14,TGTGCCAGCAGCGTAGGACTAGCGGGGGTCCAAAAGCACTTC,CASSVGLAGVQKHF
few,TRBV15,TRBJ1-2,.,15,TGTGCCACCAGCAGTTACGGGGGCAGTGACTATGGCTACACCTTC,CATSSYGGSDYGYTF
many,TRBV7-8,TRBJ2-1,TRBD2,16,TGTGCCAGCAGCTTAGCCAGCGGGGGGGGCTACAATGAGCAGTTCTTC,CASSLASGGGYNEQFF
.,TRBV20-1,TRBJ1-2,.,14,TGCAGTGGCTTATCAGCCACCCCAAACTATGGCTACACCTTC,CSGLSATPNYGYTF
once,TRBV3-2,TRBJ2-1,.,12,TGTGCCAGCAGCCAGAGGGGCCATGAGCAGTTCTTC,CASSQRGHEQFF
many,TRBV9,TRBJ2-7,.,15,TGTGCCAGCAGCGTAGCTCTGGCAGCGAGGTCCGAGCAGTACTTC,CASSVALAARSEQYF
few,TRBV20-1,TRBJ2-7,.,15,TGCAGTGCTAGAGGCGTCGGGGGGCGTAATGTTTGGCAGTACTTC,CSARGVGGRNVWQYF
.,TRBV5-6,TRBJ2-4,TRBD1,15,TGTGCCAGCAGGTCATCCGGGACAGGGGTGAACATTCAGTACTTC,CASRSSGTGVNIQYF
.,TRBV7-2,TRBJ2-1,.,14,TGTGCCAGCAGCTTAGCGGGATTTAGACAAGAGCAGTTCTTC,CASSLAGFRQEQFF
many,TRBV10-3,TRBJ1-3,TRBD1,16,TGTGCCATCAGTGACCCCCGGGACAGGGGAGGAAACACCATATATTTT,CAISDPRDRGGNTIYF
many,TRBV5-1,TRBJ1-4,.,16,TGCGCCAGCAGCTTGGTTACTCAGGGTATTTCCGAAAAACTGTTTTTT,CASSLVTQGISEKLFF
few,TRBV5-1,TRBJ1-2,TRBD1,13,TGCGCCAGCAGTTCGGGACAGATCTATGGCTACACCTTC,CASSSGQIYGYTF
few,TRBV7-2,TRBJ1-1,.,13,TGTGCCAGCAGCTTAGAAGGGGGGGATACAGCTTTCTTT,CASSLEGGDTAFF
many,TRBV27,TRBJ2-5,.,13,TGTGCCAGCAGTTTAAACATCGGAGAGACCCAGTACTTC,CASSLNIGETQYF